The clone carrying this T cell receptor beta chain showed up many times. The data derive from a study of T cells after yellow fever vaccination. Each CDR3 protein is one row after TCRdb ran MiXCR on the 5' RACE reads. The sample lists approximately 74,000 distinct CDR3 sequences; approximately 6.5% were seen once. This CDR3 has 15 amino acids. Per the germline V gene, CDR1 is MNHEY and CDR2 is SVGAGI. The germline V and J ends were trimmed by 0 bases and 0 bases, with 7 bases remaining between them. The TCR sequence derives from a man between 18 and 35 years old who received the YFV17D yellow fever vaccine. The chain is built from TRBV6-5 and TRBJ2-3, with D tentatively TRBD2 (5 bases). The starting material was CD8+ T cells sorted from PBMCs, obtained 5 to 6 days after the first yellow fever vaccination. CDR3 nucleotide sequence: TGTGCCAGCAGTTACTCGTCGGGAAGCACAGATACGCAGTATTTT. Translating it yields CASSYSSGSTDTQYF.